Sequencing of this T cell receptor beta chain was carried out in a study of blood T cells in healthy people across ages. Study context: T cells yielded about one barcoded beta molecule per two cells through template switching.

In terms of origin and age, donors were healthy Caucasian individuals from Russia aged about 6 to 90. There are a few counts of this clonotype. V dropped 5 bases and J dropped 4; count of bases not matched to a gene: 0. Germline loops: CDR1 DFQATT, CDR2 SNEGSKA (reference sequence). The CDR3 sequence is 13 residues long. The authors ran a second PCR of about 6 to 11 cycles using a sample-barcoded 5' primer and a J-beta primer mix. MiXCR, applied by TCRdb to the 5' RACE reads, yields one record per CDR3 protein. The sample holds around 580,000 distinct CDR3 sequences, around 48% seen once. The TCR originated in a man older than 75 in good health. This sequence joins TRBV20-1 and TRBJ2-7; 15 nucleotides agree with TRBD2. Material for sequencing was blood. The CDR3 reads CSAGTSGRYEQYF. The DNA of the CDR3 is TGCAGTGCTGGGACTAGCGGGAGGTACGAGCAGTACTTC.